A single sample is the source of the 24 T cell receptor beta chains below, sequenced in a study of cytomegalovirus exposure and HLA in healthy donors. The PCR made use of 60 Vbeta and 13 Jbeta primers. Clones were read by immunoSEQ multiplex PCR, and TCRdb kept only the in-frame ones, dropping some. The profile shows around 150,000 clones, roughly 78% of them singletons. The sample comprised PBMCs. These receptors were obtained from a man aged 50 to 59 in good health and CMV-seropositive.

The chain links TRBV5-1 to TRBJ2-5, with D possibly TRBD1 on 6 matching bases. Germline V gene sequence: CDR1 SGHRS, CDR2 YFSETQ. This CDR3 has 13 residues. Deletions cut 0 bases from V and 3 bases from J, with 6 bases between. CDR3 DNA: TGCGCCAGCAGCTTGGAGGGGGAAGAGACCCAGTACTTC. Translating it yields CASSLEGEETQYF.

The genes are TRBV29-1 and TRBJ1-1; D is possibly TRBD1 (6 bases). The germline V and J ends were trimmed by 7 bases and 11 bases, with 17 bases remaining between them. The CDR3 sequence is 11 residues long. Per the germline V gene, CDR1 is SQVTM and CDR2 is ANQGSEA. Here the CDR3 reads CSGARGGEAFF. For the CDR3, the DNA is TGCAGCGGCGCCAGGGGAGGGGAGGCTTTCTTT. Full variable domain (remainder filled in from reference TRBV29-1 and TRBJ1-1): SAVISQKPSRDICQRGTSLTIQCQVDSQVTMMFWYRQQPGQSLTLIATANQGSEATYESGFVIDKFPISRPNLTFSTLTVSNMSPEDSSIYLCSGARGGEAFFGQGTRLTVV.

The count of this clone is one. The chain recombines TRBV12-5 with TRBJ2-5, with D possibly matching TRBD2 (6 bases). This CDR3 has 13 residues. Germline V gene data show CDR1 as LGHNT and CDR2 as FRNRAP. V lost 3 bases and J lost 2, with 7 bases in between. CDR3 DNA sequence: TGTGCTAGTGGTTTCGGGACTCAAGAGACCCAGTACTTC. Translation gives CASGFGTQETQYF.

This chain connects TRBV28 to TRBJ2-5; tentatively, D is TRBD1 (6 bases). The CDR3 sequence is 13 residues long. CDR1 is MDHEN, CDR2 SYDVKM, per germline. V was cut by 2 bases and J by 7 bases, with 11 bases left in between. The CDR3 region has the DNA TGTGCCAGCAGTTTAAGGGGGAGTGGGACCCAGTACTTC. It translates to CASSLRGSGTQYF. The whole variable domain, filled in from reference TRBV28 and TRBJ2-5, reads DVKVTQSSRYLVKRTGEKVFLECVQDMDHENMFWYRQDPGLGLRLIYFSYDVKMKEKGDIPEGYSVSREKKERFSLILESASTNQTSMYLCASSLRGSGTQYFGPGTRLLVL.

This clone has a handful of counts. This chain links TRBV5-1 with TRBJ2-7; D perhaps matches TRBD1 (6 bases). Per the germline V gene, CDR1 is SGHRS and CDR2 is YFSETQ. CDR3 length equals 13 residues. V was pared by 4 bases and J by 3 bases, with 11 bases between. This chain's CDR3 is CASSLGQIYEQYF. Here the CDR3 DNA reads TGCGCCAGCAGCCTAGGACAGATCTACGAGCAGTACTTC.

The J gene is TRBJ2-1, the V gene TRBV10-3, with 12 bases that match TRBD2. With V trimmed by 5 bases and J by 7 bases, 24 bases remained unmatched. The V gene's germline CDR1 is ENHRY and CDR2 SYGVKD. CDR3 length: 21 residues. The CDR3: CAISPRLGQGRASGGGNEQFF. CDR3 nucleotides: TGTGCCATCAGTCCACGACTAGGACAGGGGAGGGCTAGCGGGGGGGGGAATGAGCAGTTCTTC.

The chain carries TRBV6-5 and TRBJ1-2, with D possibly matching TRBD1 (6 bases). The CDR3 spans 15 residues. Germline-derived CDR1 and CDR2 are MNHEY and SVGAGI. Trimming cost V 6 bases and J 2 bases, with 16 bases left between them. CDR3 loop: CASSKQGSLNYGYTF. The CDR3 nucleotides read TGTGCCAGCAGCAAACAGGGATCTCTAAACTATGGCTACACCTTC.

This clone appeared a single time. The chain joins TRBV15 to TRBJ1-4, with D uncertain. There are 14 residues in the CDR3. The germline V gene has CDR1 LNHNV and CDR2 YYDKDF (reference sequence). Trimming stripped 3 bases from V and 9 bases from J, with 14 bases between. CDR3 nucleotides: TGTGCCACCAGCAGGGCGGGGTGGAGTAAAAAACTGTTTTTT. Its translation is CATSRAGWSKKLFF.

The rearrangement links TRBV28 to TRBJ2-5; the match to TRBD2 covers 8 bases. The CDR3 length is 15 residues. With V trimmed by 7 bases and J by 3 bases, 10 bases remained unmatched. Looked up from germline, CDR1 is MDHEN and CDR2 is SYDVKM. CDR3 loop: CASTRTGGPEETQYF. The CDR3 nucleotides are TGTGCCAGCACCCGGACGGGAGGGCCGGAAGAGACCCAGTACTTC.

The chain uses TRBV7-6 and TRBJ2-4, with D possibly TRBD1 on 7 matching bases. The CDR3 contains 16 residues. Germline V gene lookup returns CDR1 SGHVS and CDR2 FNYEAQ. Between the trimmed V and J ends, which lost 5 bases and 7 bases, there was a span of 21 bases. The CDR3 region has the DNA TGTGCCAGCAGCCCCCGAGGAGGGGGCGCCAGGAACATTCAGTACTTC. Encoded protein: CASSPRGGGARNIQYF.

This chain joins TRBV5-8 and TRBJ2-1; 9 bases are shared with TRBD2. CDR3 size: 16 residues. With 0 bases clipped from V and 2 bases from J, the junction kept 3 bases outside the gene matches. Germline CDR1 and CDR2: SGHTS and YDEGEE. CDR3 region: CASSLAASGAYNEQFF. CDR3 nucleotides: TGTGCCAGCAGCTTGGCGGCTAGCGGGGCCTACAATGAGCAGTTCTTC.

The V gene is TRBV10-3, the J gene TRBJ2-7; D remains unclear. There are 12 residues in the CDR3. Germline V gene sequence: CDR1 ENHRY, CDR2 SYGVKD. The ends were cut back, 10 bases at V and 0 bases at J, with 10 bases in the middle. CDR3 region: CATSLDSYEQYF. The CDR3 bases are TGTGCCACCTCACTTGACTCCTACGAGCAGTACTTC.

The gene calls are TRBV5-4 and TRBJ1-1; D possibly corresponds to TRBD1 (5 bases). V dropped 2 bases and J dropped 1 base, with 9 bases sitting between them. CDR1 and CDR2 (germline): SGHNT, YYREEE (reference sequence). The CDR3 totals 14 residues. The chain's CDR3 is CASSFGTSNTEAFF. The DNA of the CDR3 is TGTGCCAGCAGCTTCGGGACTTCGAACACTGAAGCTTTCTTT.

This clone was observed a handful of times. The CDR3 nucleotides are TGCGCCAGCAGCCTCCCGGTCGGGACTAGCTCCTACGAGCAGTACTTC. It yields the protein CASSLPVGTSSYEQYF. This chain joins TRBV5-1 and TRBJ2-7; 8 bases fit TRBD2. From germline, CDR1 is SGHRS and CDR2 YFSETQ. The V and J ends lost 4 bases and 0 bases, in that order; junction bases with no gene match: 9. The CDR3 runs to 16 residues.

The chain couples TRBV5-1 to TRBJ2-4; 7 bases line up with TRBD2. V dropped 7 bases and J dropped 2; count of bases not matched to a gene: 15. The CDR3 has 17 residues. The germline gives CDR1 SGHRS, CDR2 YFSETQ. In DNA, the CDR3 is TGCGCCAGCCGCGGATTGGGGGAGGGCCAAACCAAAAACATTCAGTACTTC. Translation: CASRGLGEGQTKNIQYF. Supplemented by reference TRBV5-1 and TRBJ2-4, the full variable domain reads KAGVTQTPRYLIKTRGQQVTLSCSPISGHRSVSWYQQTPGQGLQFLFEYFSETQRNKGNFPGRFSGRQFSNSRSEMNVSTLELGDSALYLCASRGLGEGQTKNIQYFGAGTRLSVL.

The chain is built from TRBV10-2 and TRBJ1-5, with D perhaps TRBD1 (6 bases). Germline V gene data show CDR1 as WSHSY and CDR2 as SAAADI. Between the trimmed V and J ends, which lost 11 bases and 3 bases, there was a span of 17 bases. The CDR3 has 14 amino acids. CDR3 loop: CACGQSGYNQPQHF. Here the CDR3 DNA reads TGCGCCTGCGGACAGTCTGGATACAATCAGCCCCAGCATTTT.

This clone was seen a handful of times. J is TRBJ2-5 and V is TRBV7-9; maybe TRBD2 (6 bases). CDR1 is SEHNR and CDR2 is FQNEAQ in the germline V gene (reference sequence). The CDR3 length is 14 residues. Trimming left V 5 bases short and J 5 bases short, with 15 bases between. As DNA, the CDR3 is TGTGCCAGCAGCGAGCGGGTAGCCGAGGAGACCCAGTACTTC. It translates to CASSERVAEETQYF.

Only one count was recorded for this clone. V gene TRBV5-1 combines with J gene TRBJ1-4; perhaps TRBD1 as D (6 bases). V lost 0 bases to trimming and J lost 0 bases, with 15 bases between them. The CDR3 runs to 18 residues. Germline CDR1 reads SGHRS; CDR2 reads YFSETQ. The CDR3 reads CASSLDVTGSATNEKLFF. CDR3 nucleotide sequence: TGCGCCAGCAGCTTGGATGTGACAGGAAGCGCAACTAATGAAAAACTGTTTTTT.

The chain recombines TRBV2 with TRBJ1-1; 7 bases line up with TRBD1. The germline V gene encodes CDR1 SNHLY and CDR2 FYNNEI. The CDR3 length is 14 residues. V lost 5 bases and J lost 3; bases outside the gene matches: 6. For the CDR3, the DNA is TGTGCCAGCAGTCCGTCTACAGGGGACACTGAAGCTTTCTTT. It is translated as CASSPSTGDTEAFF.

The chain employs TRBV28 and TRBJ2-1; 12 bases are a match to TRBD2. Germline values: CDR1 MDHEN, CDR2 SYDVKM. Germline trimming cut 3 bases from V and 8 bases from J; bases unmatched to any gene: 29. The CDR3 has 23 amino acids. CDR3 DNA: TGTGCCAGCAGTTTTCCAGGCGTCCCCCCAGCGAGGACTAGCGGGACCTATCGCGATGAGCAGTTCTTC. Amino acid sequence: CASSFPGVPPARTSGTYRDEQFF.

This chain joins TRBV5-4 and TRBJ2-5, with TRBD1 matching 11 bases. With V trimmed by 5 bases and J by 5 bases, 8 bases remained unmatched. This CDR3 comprises 15 residues. Germline V gene data show CDR1 as SGHNT and CDR2 as YYREEE (reference sequence). CDR3 sequence: CASRLGTGGLETQYF. In DNA form, the CDR3 reads TGTGCCAGCAGACTCGGGACAGGGGGTTTGGAGACCCAGTACTTC. Combining the CDR3 with reference TRBV5-4 and TRBJ2-5 gives the whole variable domain ETGVTQSPTHLIKTRGQQVTLRCSSQSGHNTVSWYQQALGQGPQFIFQYYREEENGRGNFPPRFSGLQFPNYSSELNVNALELDDSALYLCASRLGTGGLETQYFGPGTRLLVL.

The gene calls are TRBV5-1 and TRBJ2-1; 8 bases align to TRBD2. Germline lookup yields CDR1 SGHRS and CDR2 YFSETQ. Unmatched junction bases numbered 8, after V lost 1 base and J lost 8 bases. The CDR3 sequence is 15 residues long. The CDR3 region is CASSLNQRERYEQFF. The CDR3 bases are TGCGCCAGCAGCTTGAACCAGCGGGAGAGATATGAGCAGTTCTTC.

The V and J genes are TRBV2 and TRBJ1-2; 12 nucleotides agree with TRBD1. V lost 10 bases and J lost 4; bases outside the gene matches: 10. The germline V gene encodes CDR1 SNHLY and CDR2 FYNNEI. The CDR3 has 15 amino acids. CDR3 sequence (DNA): TGTGCCACCGGGACAGGGGGCTTCAAGGTCTATGGCTACACCTTC. Translated: CATGTGGFKVYGYTF.

This clone has only a few counts. J is TRBJ2-3 and V is TRBV5-6; 7 positions agree with TRBD2. J lost 1 base, V lost 0 bases, and 5 bases had no gene match. The CDR3 extends over 16 amino acids. The V gene's germline CDR1 is SGHDT and CDR2 YYEEEE. CDR3 bases: TGTGCCAGCAGCTTGGGATGGGGAGGGGGCACAGATACGCAGTATTTT. Translated: CASSLGWGGGTDTQYF.